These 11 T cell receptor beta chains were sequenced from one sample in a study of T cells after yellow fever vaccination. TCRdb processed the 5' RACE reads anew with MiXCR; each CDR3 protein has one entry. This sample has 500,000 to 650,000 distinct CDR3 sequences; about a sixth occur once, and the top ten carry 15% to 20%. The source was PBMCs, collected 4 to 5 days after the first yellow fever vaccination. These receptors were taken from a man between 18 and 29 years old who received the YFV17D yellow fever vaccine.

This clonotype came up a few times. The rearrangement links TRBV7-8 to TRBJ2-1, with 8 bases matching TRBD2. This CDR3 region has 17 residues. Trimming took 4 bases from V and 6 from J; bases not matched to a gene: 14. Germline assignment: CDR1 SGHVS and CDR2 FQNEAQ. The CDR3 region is CASSSYRAGTRGNEQFF. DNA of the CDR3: TGTGCCAGCAGCTCCTATCGAGCCGGGACTAGAGGCAATGAGCAGTTCTTC.

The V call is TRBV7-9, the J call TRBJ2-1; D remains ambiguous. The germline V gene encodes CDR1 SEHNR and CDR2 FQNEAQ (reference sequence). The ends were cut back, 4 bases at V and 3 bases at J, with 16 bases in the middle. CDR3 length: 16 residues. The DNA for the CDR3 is TGTGCCAGCAGCTCCCTTGTACCACCGCACTACAATGAGCAGTTCTTC. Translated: CASSSLVPPHYNEQFF.

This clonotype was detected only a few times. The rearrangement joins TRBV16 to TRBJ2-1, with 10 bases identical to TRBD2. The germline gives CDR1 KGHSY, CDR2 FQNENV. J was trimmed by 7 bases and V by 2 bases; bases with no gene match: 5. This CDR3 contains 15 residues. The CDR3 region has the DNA TGTGCCAGCAGCCAAATGAGTAGCGGGGGGAATGAGCAGTTCTTC. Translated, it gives CASSQMSSGGNEQFF.

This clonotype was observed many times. CDR3 sequence (DNA): TGCGCCAGCAGCTCGGAGAGTTACGAGCAGTACTTC. Protein product: CASSSESYEQYF. The chain employs TRBV5-1 and TRBJ2-7; D is ambiguous. V lost 3 bases and J 4 bases, leaving 8 bases between the germline ends. The CDR3 length is 12 residues. Germline CDR1 SGHRS, CDR2 YFSETQ. Based on the CDR3 plus reference TRBV5-1 and TRBJ2-7, the full variable domain is KAGVTQTPRYLIKTRGQQVTLSCSPISGHRSVSWYQQTPGQGLQFLFEYFSETQRNKGNFPGRFSGRQFSNSRSEMNVSTLELGDSALYLCASSSESYEQYFGPGTRLTVT.

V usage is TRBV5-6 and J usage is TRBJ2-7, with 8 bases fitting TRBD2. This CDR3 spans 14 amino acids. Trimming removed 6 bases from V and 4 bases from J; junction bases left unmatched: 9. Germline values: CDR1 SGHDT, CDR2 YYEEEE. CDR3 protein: CASTLGGAMYEQYF. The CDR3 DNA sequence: TGTGCCAGCACGCTCGGGGGGGCCATGTACGAGCAGTACTTC.

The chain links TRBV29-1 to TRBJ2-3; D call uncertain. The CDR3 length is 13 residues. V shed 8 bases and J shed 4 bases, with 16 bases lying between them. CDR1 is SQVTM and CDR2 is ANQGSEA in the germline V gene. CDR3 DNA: TGCAGCTTTCGAGGTGGATGGGCAGATACGCAGTATTTT. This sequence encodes CSFRGGWADTQYF.

The CDR3, as DNA: TGCGCCAGCAGTTCGGACAGGGGAGTCCTTAACTATGGCTACACCTTC. Amino acid sequence: CASSSDRGVLNYGYTF. V is TRBV10-2 and J is TRBJ1-2; TRBD1 matches at 9 bases. V was pared by 5 bases and J by 1 base, with 8 bases of the junction left unmatched. CDR3 length: 16 residues. Germline CDR1 and CDR2: WSHSY and SAAADI.

Here the CDR3 DNA reads TGTGCCAGCAGTGGAAGAAACAGGGGAAACACTGAAGCTTTCTTT. Amino acids: CASSGRNRGNTEAFF. The genes are TRBV25-1 and TRBJ1-1, with 7 positions matching TRBD1. V lost 4 bases, J lost 2 bases, and 7 bases stayed unmatched. This CDR3 has 15 amino acids. Germline V CDR1 and CDR2: MGHDK, SYGVNS.

In DNA, the CDR3 is TGCGCCAGCAGCCAACTATGGGGAAATCGGGCGGCCCATCAGCCCCAGCATTTT. Translated, it gives CASSQLWGNRAAHQPQHF. J is TRBJ1-5 and V is TRBV4-1; D is undetermined. The V gene's germline CDR1 is MGHRA and CDR2 YSYEKL. The CDR3 is 18 residues long. V lost 2 bases and J 5 bases, leaving 22 bases between the germline ends.

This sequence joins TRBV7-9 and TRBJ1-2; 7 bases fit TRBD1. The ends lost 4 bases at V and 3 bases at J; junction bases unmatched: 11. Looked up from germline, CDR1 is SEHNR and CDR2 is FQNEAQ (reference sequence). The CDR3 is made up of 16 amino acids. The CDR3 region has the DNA TGTGCCAGCAGCTCGACGGACCCAGGGGGGGACTATGGCTACACCTTC. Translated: CASSSTDPGGDYGYTF.

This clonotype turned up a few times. The CDR3 loop reads CASSSSPGQLNTEAFF. In DNA form, the CDR3 reads TGTGCCAGCAGCTCATCTCCGGGACAGCTGAACACTGAAGCTTTCTTT. This chain uses TRBV7-9 with TRBJ1-1; 7 nucleotides agree with TRBD1. CDR3 length: 16 amino acids. V lost 4 bases to trimming and J lost 0 bases; unmatched junction nucleotides: 8. Germline CDR1 is SEHNR and CDR2 is FQNEAQ (reference sequence).